The clone carrying this T cell receptor beta chain was recorded once. Its antigen is not known. This sample stems from a study of T cell responses to AZD1222 COVID-19 vaccine. Study results and caveats: Clonal diversity may have been underestimated, and the donors were mostly white British, with more females than males. Baseline seropositives among AZD1222 recipients totaled only five to seven.

V was pared by 6 bases and J by 3 bases, with 2 bases of the junction left unmatched. The CDR3 consists of 13 residues. In germline, CDR1 is WNHNN, CDR2 SYGVQD (reference sequence). Sequencing was performed with immunoSEQ multiplex PCR; in TCRdb, only in-frame clones are kept and a portion is missing. The sample records some 150,000 clones, 82% being singletons. The TCR comes from an adult in good health. The sequences come from peripheral blood, collected on day 0 of MenACWY control vaccination. The V call is TRBV10-1, the J call TRBJ2-5; 9 nucleotides agree with TRBD2. CDR3 nucleotides: TGCGCCAGCAGGTTAGCGGGGGAAGAGACCCAGTACTTC. Translation: CASRLAGEETQYF.